This is a list of T cell receptor beta chains from one sample in a study of cytomegalovirus exposure and HLA in healthy donors. Method: immunoSEQ multiplex PCR; TCRdb's copy keeps in-frame clones and lacks some. Counted here are 120,000 to 150,000 clones, about four fifths occurring once; the ten biggest clones make up roughly 6.2%. The sample taken for sequencing was PBMCs. Receptor source: a woman aged 40 to 50 in good health and CMV-seropositive. CDR3s include the opening cysteine and the closing phenylalanine or tryptophan. The D gene is left open where the match is weak. Size tells how often a clone was seen (once, few, many) or the class of an expanded clone, and some rows leave it out.

v_call: TRBV5-4; cdr3_length: 17; j_call: TRBJ2-5; d_call: TRBD2; clone_size: .; cdr3_aa: CASSSGLAGGLQETQYF; cdr3_nt: TGTGCCAGCAGCTCAGGACTAGCGGGAGGGTTACAAGAGACCCAGTACTTC
v_call: TRBV5-6; cdr3_length: 13; j_call: TRBJ2-7; d_call: .; clone_size: .; cdr3_aa: CASSYYGTYEQYF; cdr3_nt: TGTGCCAGCAGCTACTACGGAACCTACGAGCAGTACTTC
v_call: TRBV28; cdr3_length: 15; j_call: TRBJ2-2; d_call: TRBD2; clone_size: .; cdr3_aa: CASKGPSGLGGELFF; cdr3_nt: TGTGCCAGCAAGGGGCCTAGCGGACTCGGAGGGGAGCTGTTTTTT
v_call: TRBV7-2; cdr3_length: 15; j_call: TRBJ1-2; d_call: TRBD1; clone_size: .; cdr3_aa: CASSSTGAANYGYTF; cdr3_nt: TGTGCCAGCAGCTCGACAGGGGCGGCTAACTATGGCTACACCTTC
v_call: TRBV7-7; cdr3_length: 15; j_call: TRBJ2-2; d_call: .; clone_size: few; cdr3_aa: CASSVAPGVTGELFF; cdr3_nt: TGTGCTAGCAGCGTTGCTCCAGGGGTGACCGGGGAGCTGTTTTTT
v_call: TRBV2; cdr3_length: 17; j_call: TRBJ2-3; d_call: TRBD2; clone_size: .; cdr3_aa: CASSGPLAGGPSDTQYF; cdr3_nt: TGTGCCAGCAGCGGCCCACTAGCGGGAGGGCCCTCGGATACGCAGTATTTT
v_call: TRBV9; cdr3_length: 14; j_call: TRBJ2-1; d_call: .; clone_size: .; cdr3_aa: CASNPGWYDNEQFF; cdr3_nt: TGTGCCAGCAACCCGGGATGGTATGACAATGAGCAGTTCTTC
v_call: TRBV2; cdr3_length: 12; j_call: TRBJ2-7; d_call: .; clone_size: .; cdr3_aa: CASAGPSYEQYF; cdr3_nt: TGTGCCAGCGCGGGTCCCTCCTACGAGCAGTACTTC
v_call: TRBV5-1; cdr3_length: 16; j_call: TRBJ2-7; d_call: TRBD1; clone_size: once; cdr3_aa: CASSARTGGGPYEQYF; cdr3_nt: TGCGCCAGCAGCGCCAGGACAGGGGGCGGCCCCTACGAGCAGTACTTC
v_call: TRBV11-3; cdr3_length: 16; j_call: TRBJ2-7; d_call: TRBD1; clone_size: .; cdr3_aa: CASSLDGQGKSYEQYF; cdr3_nt: TGTGCCAGCAGCTTAGATGGACAGGGGAAATCGTACGAGCAGTACTTC
v_call: TRBV6-1; cdr3_length: 15; j_call: TRBJ1-1; d_call: TRBD1; clone_size: .; cdr3_aa: CASSDLGTGAIEAFF; cdr3_nt: TGTGCCAGCAGTGACCTGGGGACAGGGGCAATTGAAGCTTTCTTT
v_call: TRBV5-6; cdr3_length: 12; j_call: TRBJ2-2; d_call: .; clone_size: .; cdr3_aa: CASSRGTGELFF; cdr3_nt: TGTGCCAGCAGCCGGGGGACCGGGGAGCTGTTTTTT
v_call: TRBV10-3; cdr3_length: 13; j_call: TRBJ2-5; d_call: .; clone_size: .; cdr3_aa: CAISPGNQETQYF; cdr3_nt: TGTGCCATCAGTCCAGGGAACCAAGAGACCCAGTACTTC
v_call: TRBV10-2; cdr3_length: 14; j_call: TRBJ1-6; d_call: .; clone_size: .; cdr3_aa: CASTPGLASSPLHF; cdr3_nt: TGCGCCAGCACTCCGGGACTGGCCAGTTCACCCCTCCACTTT
v_call: TRBV28; cdr3_length: 14; j_call: TRBJ1-5; d_call: TRBD1; clone_size: .; cdr3_aa: CASSSGQGDQPQHF; cdr3_nt: TGTGCCAGCAGTTCGGGACAGGGTGATCAGCCCCAGCATTTT
v_call: TRBV15; cdr3_length: 21; j_call: TRBJ2-1; d_call: .; clone_size: .; cdr3_aa: CATSRMGSGFQHKTSYNEQFF; cdr3_nt: TGTGCCACCAGCAGAATGGGGAGCGGCTTTCAACACAAAACCTCCTACAATGAGCAGTTCTTC
v_call: TRBV28; cdr3_length: 16; j_call: TRBJ2-5; d_call: TRBD2; clone_size: few; cdr3_aa: CASSLLGLAGGETQYF; cdr3_nt: TGTGCCAGCAGTTTACTGGGACTAGCGGGAGGGGAGACCCAGTACTTC
v_call: TRBV2; cdr3_length: 13; j_call: TRBJ2-3; d_call: .; clone_size: .; cdr3_aa: CASSVARTDTQYF; cdr3_nt: TGTGCCAGCAGCGTAGCCCGCACAGATACGCAGTATTTT
v_call: TRBV18; cdr3_length: 15; j_call: TRBJ2-2; d_call: TRBD2; clone_size: once; cdr3_aa: CASSPTSGITGELFF; cdr3_nt: TGTGCCAGCTCACCGACTAGCGGGATTACCGGGGAGCTGTTTTTT
v_call: TRBV5-1; cdr3_length: 17; j_call: TRBJ2-2; d_call: TRBD2; clone_size: .; cdr3_aa: CASSLGVAGGLNGELFF; cdr3_nt: TGCGCCAGCAGCTTGGGGGTAGCGGGAGGGCTTAACGGGGAGCTGTTTTTT
v_call: TRBV5-1; cdr3_length: 13; j_call: TRBJ2-5; d_call: .; clone_size: .; cdr3_aa: CASARQVQETQYF; cdr3_nt: TGCGCCAGCGCCCGGCAGGTCCAAGAGACCCAGTACTTC
v_call: TRBV2; cdr3_length: 13; j_call: TRBJ1-1; d_call: TRBD1; clone_size: .; cdr3_aa: CASRVTGPAEAFF; cdr3_nt: TGTGCCAGCAGAGTGACAGGGCCCGCTGAAGCTTTCTTT
v_call: TRBV11-3; cdr3_length: 15; j_call: TRBJ2-7; d_call: .; clone_size: .; cdr3_aa: CASSLKGLAYYEQYF; cdr3_nt: TGTGCCAGCAGCTTAAAAGGTCTAGCCTACTACGAGCAGTACTTC
v_call: TRBV5-1; cdr3_length: 14; j_call: TRBJ2-4; d_call: TRBD1; clone_size: .; cdr3_aa: CASTTGTGENIQYF; cdr3_nt: TGCGCCAGCACAACGGGGACAGGGGAAAACATTCAGTACTTC
v_call: TRBV30; cdr3_length: 15; j_call: TRBJ2-5; d_call: .; clone_size: few; cdr3_aa: CAWRAGTLYQETQYF; cdr3_nt: TGTGCCTGGAGGGCCGGGACATTGTACCAAGAGACCCAGTACTTC
v_call: TRBV5-8; cdr3_length: 14; j_call: TRBJ2-1; d_call: .; clone_size: few; cdr3_aa: CASSLVRASHEQFF; cdr3_nt: TGTGCCAGCAGCTTGGTGCGAGCGAGTCATGAGCAGTTCTTC
v_call: TRBV11-2; cdr3_length: 12; j_call: TRBJ2-2; d_call: .; clone_size: .; cdr3_aa: CASSPHPGELFF; cdr3_nt: TGTGCCAGCAGCCCACACCCCGGGGAGCTGTTTTTT
v_call: TRBV2; cdr3_length: 12; j_call: TRBJ2-5; d_call: .; clone_size: .; cdr3_aa: CASSPGQETQYF; cdr3_nt: TGTGCCAGCAGTCCCGGCCAAGAGACCCAGTACTTC
v_call: TRBV7-9; cdr3_length: 13; j_call: TRBJ2-3; d_call: .; clone_size: once; cdr3_aa: CASSFSGTDTQYF; cdr3_nt: TGTGCCAGCAGCTTCAGCGGAACAGATACGCAGTATTTT
v_call: TRBV5-4; cdr3_length: 15; j_call: TRBJ1-2; d_call: .; clone_size: .; cdr3_aa: CASSLVSLPNYGYTF; cdr3_nt: TGTGCCAGCAGCTTGGTTAGCTTACCTAACTATGGCTACACCTTC
v_call: TRBV23-1; cdr3_length: 12; j_call: TRBJ2-2; d_call: .; clone_size: .; cdr3_aa: CASRRGSGELFF; cdr3_nt: TGCGCTTCACGGAGAGGGTCCGGGGAGCTGTTTTTT
v_call: TRBV7-9; cdr3_length: 15; j_call: TRBJ2-1; d_call: TRBD2; clone_size: few; cdr3_aa: CASSQTSGRALEQFF; cdr3_nt: TGTGCCAGCAGCCAAACTAGCGGGAGGGCCTTGGAGCAGTTCTTC